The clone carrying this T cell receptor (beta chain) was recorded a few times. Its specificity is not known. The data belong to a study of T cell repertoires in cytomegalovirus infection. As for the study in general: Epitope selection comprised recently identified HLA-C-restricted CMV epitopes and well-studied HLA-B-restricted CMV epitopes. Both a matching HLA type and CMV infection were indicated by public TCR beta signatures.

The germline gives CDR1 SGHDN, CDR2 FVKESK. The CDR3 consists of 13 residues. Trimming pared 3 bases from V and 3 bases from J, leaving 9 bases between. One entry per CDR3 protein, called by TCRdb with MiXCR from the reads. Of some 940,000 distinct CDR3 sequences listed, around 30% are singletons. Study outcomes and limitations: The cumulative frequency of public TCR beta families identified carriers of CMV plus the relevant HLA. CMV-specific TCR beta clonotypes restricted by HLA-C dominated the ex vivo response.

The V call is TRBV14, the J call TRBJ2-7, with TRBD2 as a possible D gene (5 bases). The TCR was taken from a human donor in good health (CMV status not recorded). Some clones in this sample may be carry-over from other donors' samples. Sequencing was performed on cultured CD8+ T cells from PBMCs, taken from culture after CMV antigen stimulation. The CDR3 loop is CASSQWGVYEQYF. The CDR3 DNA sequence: TGTGCCAGCAGCCAGTGGGGAGTCTACGAGCAGTACTTC.